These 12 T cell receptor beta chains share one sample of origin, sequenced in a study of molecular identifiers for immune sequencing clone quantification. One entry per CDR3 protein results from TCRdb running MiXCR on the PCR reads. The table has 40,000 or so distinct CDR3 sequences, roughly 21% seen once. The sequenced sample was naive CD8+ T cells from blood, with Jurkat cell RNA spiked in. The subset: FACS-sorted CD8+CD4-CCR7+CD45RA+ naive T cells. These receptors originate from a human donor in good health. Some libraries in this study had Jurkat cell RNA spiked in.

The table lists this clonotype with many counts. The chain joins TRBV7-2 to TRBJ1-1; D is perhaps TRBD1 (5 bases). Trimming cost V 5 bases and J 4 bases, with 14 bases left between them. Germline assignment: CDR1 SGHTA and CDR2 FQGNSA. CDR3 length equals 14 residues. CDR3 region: CASSQGAGPTEAFF. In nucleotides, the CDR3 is TGTGCCAGCAGCCAAGGGGCAGGGCCCACTGAAGCTTTCTTT.

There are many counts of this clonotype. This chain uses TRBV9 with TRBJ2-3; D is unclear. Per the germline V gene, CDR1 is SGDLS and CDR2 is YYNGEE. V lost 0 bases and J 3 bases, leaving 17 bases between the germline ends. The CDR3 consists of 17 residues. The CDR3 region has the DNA TGTGCCAGCAGCGTAGCCCGGACCCACCAGGAAACAGATACGCAGTATTTT. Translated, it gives CASSVARTHQETDTQYF.

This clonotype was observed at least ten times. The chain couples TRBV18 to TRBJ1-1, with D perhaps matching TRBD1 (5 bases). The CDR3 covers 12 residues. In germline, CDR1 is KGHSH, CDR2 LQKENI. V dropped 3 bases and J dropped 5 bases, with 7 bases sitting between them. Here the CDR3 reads CASSPGETEAFF. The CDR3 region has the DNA TGTGCCAGCTCACCGGGGGAAACTGAAGCTTTCTTT.

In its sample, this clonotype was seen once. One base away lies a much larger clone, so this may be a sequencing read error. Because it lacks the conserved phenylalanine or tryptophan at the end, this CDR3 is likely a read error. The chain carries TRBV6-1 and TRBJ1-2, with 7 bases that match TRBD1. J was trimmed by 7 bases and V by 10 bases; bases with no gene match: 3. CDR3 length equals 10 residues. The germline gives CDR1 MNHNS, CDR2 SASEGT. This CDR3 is CATDRVGYTL. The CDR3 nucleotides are TGTGCCACCGACAGGGTTGGCTACACCCTC.

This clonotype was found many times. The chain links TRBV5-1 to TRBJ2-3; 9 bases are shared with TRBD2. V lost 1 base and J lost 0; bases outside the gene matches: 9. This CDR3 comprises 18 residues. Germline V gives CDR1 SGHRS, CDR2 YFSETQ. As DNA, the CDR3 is TGCGCCAGCAGCTTGAGTCGGCTAGCGGGGCCTAGCACAGATACGCAGTATTTT. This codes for CASSLSRLAGPSTDTQYF.

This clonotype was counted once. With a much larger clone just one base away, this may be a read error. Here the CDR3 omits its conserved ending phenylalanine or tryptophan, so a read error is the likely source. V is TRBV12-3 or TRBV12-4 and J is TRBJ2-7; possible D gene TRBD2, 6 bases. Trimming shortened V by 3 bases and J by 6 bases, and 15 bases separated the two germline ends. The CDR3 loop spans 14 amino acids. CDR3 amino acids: CASSLPGVVAEQYS. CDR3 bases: TGTGCCAGCAGTTTGCCGGGGGTGGTCGCCGAGCAGTACTCC.

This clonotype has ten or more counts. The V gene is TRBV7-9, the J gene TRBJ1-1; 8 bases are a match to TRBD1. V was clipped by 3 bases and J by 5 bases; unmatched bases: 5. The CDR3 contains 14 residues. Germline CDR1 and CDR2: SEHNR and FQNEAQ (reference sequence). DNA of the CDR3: TGTGCCAGCAGCTTTCAGGGGGCTTTGACTGAAGCTTTCTTT. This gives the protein CASSFQGALTEAFF.

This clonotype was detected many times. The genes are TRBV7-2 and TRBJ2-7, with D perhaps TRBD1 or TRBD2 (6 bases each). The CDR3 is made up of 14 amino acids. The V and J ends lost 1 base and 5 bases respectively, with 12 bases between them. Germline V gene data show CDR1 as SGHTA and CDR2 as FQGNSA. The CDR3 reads CASSLVPGGHEQYF. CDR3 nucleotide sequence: TGTGCCAGCAGCTTAGTTCCCGGGGGCCACGAGCAGTACTTC.

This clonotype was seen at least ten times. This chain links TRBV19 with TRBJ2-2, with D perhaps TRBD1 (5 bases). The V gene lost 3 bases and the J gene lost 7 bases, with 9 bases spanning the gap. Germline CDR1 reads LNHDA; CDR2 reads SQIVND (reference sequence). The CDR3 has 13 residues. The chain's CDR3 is CASSISTGGELFF. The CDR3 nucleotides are TGTGCCAGTAGTATTTCAACAGGCGGGGAGCTGTTTTTT.

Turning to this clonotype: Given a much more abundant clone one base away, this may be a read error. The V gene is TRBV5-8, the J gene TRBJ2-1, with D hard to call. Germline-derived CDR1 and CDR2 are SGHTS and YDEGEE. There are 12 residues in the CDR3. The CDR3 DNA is TGTGCCAACAGCTTGGTGAACAATGAGCAGTTCTTC. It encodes CANSLVNNEQFF.

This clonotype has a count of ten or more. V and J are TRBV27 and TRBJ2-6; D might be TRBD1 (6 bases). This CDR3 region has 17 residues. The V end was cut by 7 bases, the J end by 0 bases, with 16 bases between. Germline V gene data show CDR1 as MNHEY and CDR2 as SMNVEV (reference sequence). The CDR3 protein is CASTLTGPSSGANVLTF. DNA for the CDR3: TGTGCCAGCACCCTGACAGGACCTAGCTCTGGGGCCAACGTCCTGACTTTC.

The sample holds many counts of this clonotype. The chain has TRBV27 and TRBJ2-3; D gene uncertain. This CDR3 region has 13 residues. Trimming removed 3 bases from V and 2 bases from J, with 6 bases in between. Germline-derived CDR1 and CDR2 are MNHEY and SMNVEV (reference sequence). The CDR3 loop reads CASSFENTDTQYF. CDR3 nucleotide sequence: TGTGCCAGCAGTTTTGAAAACACAGATACGCAGTATTTT.